This T cell receptor (beta chain) derives from a study of CD8 T cells in ankylosing spondylitis. This clonotype has more than one count but fewer than ten. Its specificity is not known. Overall study results and limits: Eight highly homologous variants made up a TCR beta motif, and this motif appeared characteristic of ankylosing spondylitis blood.

Germline CDR1 is MNHEY and CDR2 is SVGAGI. Trimming stripped 4 bases from V and 6 bases from J, with 10 bases between. The CDR3 sequence is 13 residues long. TCRdb independently ran MiXCR on the 5' RACE reads; one entry per CDR3 protein. Found here are approximately 500,000 distinct CDR3 sequences, more than 9.5% of them singletons; the top ten hold under 7.5%. The receptor was isolated from a male donor with ankylosing spondylitis. The chain combines TRBV6-5 with TRBJ2-1; tentatively, D is TRBD1 (6 bases). The specimen sequenced was blood, either unsorted or a sorted T cell fraction (not recorded which). Written as DNA, the CDR3 is TGTGCCAGCAGTTCGGACAGCTCCAATGAGCAGTTCTTC. Translated: CASSSDSSNEQFF.